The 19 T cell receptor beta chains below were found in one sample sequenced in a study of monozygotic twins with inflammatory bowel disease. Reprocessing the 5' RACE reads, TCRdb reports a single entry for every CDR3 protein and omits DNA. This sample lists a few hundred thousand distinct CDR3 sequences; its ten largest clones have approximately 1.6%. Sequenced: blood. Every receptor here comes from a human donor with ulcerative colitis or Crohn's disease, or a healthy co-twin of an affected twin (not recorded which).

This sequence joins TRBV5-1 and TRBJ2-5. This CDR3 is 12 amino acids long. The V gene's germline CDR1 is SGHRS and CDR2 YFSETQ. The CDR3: CASSTATETQYF. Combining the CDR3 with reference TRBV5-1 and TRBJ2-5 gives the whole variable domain KAGVTQTPRYLIKTRGQQVTLSCSPISGHRSVSWYQQTPGQGLQFLFEYFSETQRNKGNFPGRFSGRQFSNSRSEMNVSTLELGDSALYLCASSTATETQYFGPGTRLLVL.

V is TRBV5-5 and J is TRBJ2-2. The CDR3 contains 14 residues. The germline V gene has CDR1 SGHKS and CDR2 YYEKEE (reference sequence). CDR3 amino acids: CASSWGVVVGELFF.

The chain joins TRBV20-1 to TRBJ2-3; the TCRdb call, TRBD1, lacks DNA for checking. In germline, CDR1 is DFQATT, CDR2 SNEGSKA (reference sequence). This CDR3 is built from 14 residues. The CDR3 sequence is CSARVRGLLDTQYF.

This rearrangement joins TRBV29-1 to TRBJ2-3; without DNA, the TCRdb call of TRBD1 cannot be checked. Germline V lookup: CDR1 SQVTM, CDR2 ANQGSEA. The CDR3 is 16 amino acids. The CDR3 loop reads CSVGSGQGTSTDTQYF.

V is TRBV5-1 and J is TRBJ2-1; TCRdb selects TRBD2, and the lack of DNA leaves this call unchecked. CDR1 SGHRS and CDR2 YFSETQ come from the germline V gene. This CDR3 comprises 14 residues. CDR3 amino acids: CASWGLAGGNEQFF.

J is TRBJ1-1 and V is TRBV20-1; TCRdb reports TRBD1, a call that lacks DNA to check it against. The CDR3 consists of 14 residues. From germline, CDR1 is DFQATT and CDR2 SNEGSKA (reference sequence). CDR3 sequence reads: CSASTGGANTEAFF.

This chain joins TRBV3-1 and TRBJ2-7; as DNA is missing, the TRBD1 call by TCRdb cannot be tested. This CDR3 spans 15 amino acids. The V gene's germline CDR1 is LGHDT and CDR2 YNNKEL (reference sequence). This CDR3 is CASSQDGQGFYEQYF.

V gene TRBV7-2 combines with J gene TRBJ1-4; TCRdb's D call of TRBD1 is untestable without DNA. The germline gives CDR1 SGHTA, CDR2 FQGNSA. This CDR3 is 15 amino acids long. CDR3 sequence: CASSLNRGTSEKLFF.

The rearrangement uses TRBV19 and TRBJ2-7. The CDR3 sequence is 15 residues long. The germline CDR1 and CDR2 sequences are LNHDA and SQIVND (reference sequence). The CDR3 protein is CASSTGKGSSYEQYF.

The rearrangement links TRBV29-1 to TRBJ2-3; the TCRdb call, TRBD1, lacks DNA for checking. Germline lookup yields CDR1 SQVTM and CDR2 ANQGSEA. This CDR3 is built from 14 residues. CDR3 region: CSVEAGASTDTQYF.

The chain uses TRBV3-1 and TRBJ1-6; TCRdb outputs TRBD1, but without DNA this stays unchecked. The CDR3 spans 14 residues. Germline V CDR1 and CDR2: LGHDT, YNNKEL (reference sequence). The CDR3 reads CASSQVNRDSPLHF.

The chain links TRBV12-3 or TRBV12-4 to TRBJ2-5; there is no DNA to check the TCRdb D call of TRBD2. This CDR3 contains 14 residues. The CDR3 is CASRRTMRGETQYF.

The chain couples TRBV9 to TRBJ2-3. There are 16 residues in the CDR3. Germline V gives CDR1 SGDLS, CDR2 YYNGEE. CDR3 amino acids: CASSVTTSSGTDTQYF. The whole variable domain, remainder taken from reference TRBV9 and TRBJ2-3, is DSGVTQTPKHLITATGQRVTLRCSPRSGDLSVYWYQQSLDQGLQFLIQYYNGEERAKGNILERFSAQQFPDLHSELNLSSLELGDSALYFCASSVTTSSGTDTQYFGPGTRLTVL.

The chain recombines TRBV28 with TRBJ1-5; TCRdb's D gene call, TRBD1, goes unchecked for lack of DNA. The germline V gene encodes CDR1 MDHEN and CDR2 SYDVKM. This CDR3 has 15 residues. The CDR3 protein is CASSPRDRHNQPQHF.

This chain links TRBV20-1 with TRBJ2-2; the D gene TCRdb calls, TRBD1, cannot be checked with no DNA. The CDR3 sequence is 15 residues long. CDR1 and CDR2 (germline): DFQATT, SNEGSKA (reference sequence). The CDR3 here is CSARGVDPNTGELFF.

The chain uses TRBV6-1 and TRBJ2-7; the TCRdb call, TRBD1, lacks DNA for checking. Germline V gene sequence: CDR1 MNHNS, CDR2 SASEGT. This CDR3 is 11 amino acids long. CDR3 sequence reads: CASSDYREEYF.

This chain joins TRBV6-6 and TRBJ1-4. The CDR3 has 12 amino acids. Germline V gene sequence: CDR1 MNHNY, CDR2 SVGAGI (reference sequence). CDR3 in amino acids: CASRQTNEKLFF.

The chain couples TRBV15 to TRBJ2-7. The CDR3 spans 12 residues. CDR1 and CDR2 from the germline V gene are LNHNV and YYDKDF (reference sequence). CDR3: CATSRVGYEQYF.

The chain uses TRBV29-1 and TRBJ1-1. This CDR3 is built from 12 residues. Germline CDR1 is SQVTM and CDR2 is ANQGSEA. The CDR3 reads CSVDVSTTEAFF.